This is a list of T cell receptor beta chains from one sample in a study of identical twins. TCRdb re-called the 5' RACE reads through MiXCR, storing one row per CDR3 protein. The table shows roughly 250,000 distinct CDR3 sequences, with about 14% occurring only once. Material for sequencing was memory (CD45RO+) T cells sorted from blood. The source of these receptors is a woman aged 18 to 35 in good health. CDR3s include the opening cysteine and the closing phenylalanine or tryptophan. A D gene is named only where the DNA matches it firmly. A clone size is listed for some rows: how often the clone was seen (once, few, many), or a class if it is expanded.

V	D	size	length	J	DNA	CDR3
TRBV11-3	.	.	16	TRBJ2-2	TGTGCCAGCGGCGATCCAGGGGTCTCGGACACCGGGGAGCTGTTTTTT	CASGDPGVSDTGELFF
TRBV5-5	.	.	14	TRBJ2-1	TGTGCCAGCAGCTATACCAGCGGCTACAATGAGCAGTTCTTC	CASSYTSGYNEQFF
TRBV25-1	.	.	15	TRBJ1-1	TGTGCCAGCAGTAGGCCCCAGGGCGGGAACACTGAAGCTTTCTTT	CASSRPQGGNTEAFF
TRBV3-1	.	.	14	TRBJ2-2	TGTGCCAGCACACCAGGGGTGGACACCGGGGAGCTGTTTTTT	CASTPGVDTGELFF
TRBV7-6	TRBD1	.	13	TRBJ2-7	TGTGCCAGCAGCTCCGACAGGGGGCACGAGCAGTACTTC	CASSSDRGHEQYF
TRBV5-1	.	many	13	TRBJ2-7	TGCGCCAGCGGGAGAGACGGTTGCTACGAGCAGTACTTC	CASGRDGCYEQYF
TRBV7-2	TRBD1	once	15	TRBJ2-5	TGTGCCAGCAGCTTAGGAGGGGGCTGGGTGGAGACCCAGTACTTC	CASSLGGGWVETQYF
TRBV6-5	.	many	12	TRBJ2-7	TGTGCCAGCAGTTCCCCCGGATGGAAGCAGTACTTC	CASSSPGWKQYF
TRBV2	.	few	14	TRBJ1-5	TGTGCCAGCAGTGTTTCGCGGGGTAATCAGCCCCAGCATTTT	CASSVSRGNQPQHF
TRBV10-1	.	many	14	TRBJ2-1	TGCGCCAGCAGTACTAGCCTTGAGTACAATGAGCAGTTCTTC	CASSTSLEYNEQFF
TRBV6-6	TRBD1	few	13	TRBJ1-1	TGTGCCAGCAGTCAAGGACAGGTTACTGAAGCTTTCTTT	CASSQGQVTEAFF
TRBV5-4	TRBD2	.	15	TRBJ2-1	TGTGCCAGCAGCTTGTCTCTAGCGGCATACAATGAGCAGTTCTTC	CASSLSLAAYNEQFF
TRBV12-3/TRBV12-4	.	.	15	TRBJ2-2	TGTGCCAGCAGGTCTACTTTAACTAGAACCGGGGAGCTGTTTTTT	CASRSTLTRTGELFF